A selection of T cell receptor beta chains follows, all from one sample in a study of blood T cell repertoires in COVID-19. Method: immunoSEQ multiplex PCR; TCRdb's copy keeps in-frame clones and lacks some. This sample has 200,000 or so clones, with about nine tenths found just once. Specimen: peripheral blood. The source of these receptors is a woman aged 50 to 60 with acute or convalescent COVID-19. CDR3s include the opening cysteine and the closing phenylalanine or tryptophan. D genes are given only for firm matches. A row's size may be missing; if present it is once, few, many or a size class.

D | J | size | V | DNA | CDR3
TRBD2 | TRBJ2-1 | few | TRBV30 | TGTGCCTGGAGCGAAGCAGCGGGGGGGCCCCTGGGGTACAATGAGCAGTTCTTC | CAWSEAAGGPLGYNEQFF
TRBD2 | TRBJ2-1 | . | TRBV4-3 | TGCGCCAGCAGCCAAGTGGCGGGAGGGGCCTATGAGCAGTTCTTC | CASSQVAGGAYEQFF
. | TRBJ2-3 | . | TRBV7-9 | TGTGCCAGCAGCTTGCTCAGGTCGGTCGCAGATACGCAGTATTTT | CASSLLRSVADTQYF
. | TRBJ2-3 | . | TRBV24-1 | TGTGCCACCAGTGCTCGAGGGTCTAGCACAGATACGCAGTATTTT | CATSARGSSTDTQYF
. | TRBJ2-5 | . | TRBV23-1 | TGCGCCAGCGGGGGGCGGGAGAGAGAAGAGACCCAGTACTTC | CASGGREREETQYF
TRBD1 | TRBJ1-4 | . | TRBV4-3 | TGCGCCAGCAGCCAAGACAGGGGGCGATACGAAAAACTGTTTTTT | CASSQDRGRYEKLFF
TRBD1 | TRBJ1-6 | . | TRBV4-3 | TGCGCCAGCAGCCAAGGGGACAGGTTTGGATCACCCCTCCACTTT | CASSQGDRFGSPLHF
TRBD2 | TRBJ2-3 | . | TRBV5-6 | TGTGCCAGCAGCTTGGTTAGGCTAGCGGGGAACACAGATACGCAGTATTTT | CASSLVRLAGNTDTQYF
TRBD1 | TRBJ1-1 | . | TRBV6-5 | TGTGCCAGCAGAGACAGGGTTGTGAACACTGAAGCTTTCTTT | CASRDRVVNTEAFF
TRBD2 | TRBJ2-1 | . | TRBV27 | TGTGCCAGCAGTTGGGGGGGAGGCGCCTACAATGAGCAGTTCTTC | CASSWGGGAYNEQFF
. | TRBJ1-2 | . | TRBV12-3/TRBV12-4 | TGTGCCAGCATGGGGCTGTACTATGGCTACACCTTC | CASMGLYYGYTF
TRBD1 | TRBJ2-3 | . | TRBV29-1 | TGCAGCGTTGACAGGGGGCGAGGTACAGATACGCAGTATTTT | CSVDRGRGTDTQYF
. | TRBJ2-7 | . | TRBV30 | TGTGCCTGGAGGGTGACAGGTTCCTACGAGCAGTACTTC | CAWRVTGSYEQYF
TRBD1 | TRBJ2-2 | . | TRBV4-1 | TGCGCCAGCAGCCAAGTCGGACAGGGGGCCGGGGAGCTGTTTTTT | CASSQVGQGAGELFF
. | TRBJ1-1 | . | TRBV3-1/TRBV3-2 | TGTGCCAGCAGCCAAGCGGGGGTAGCAGCTGAAGCTTTCTTT | CASSQAGVAAEAFF
. | TRBJ1-6 | . | TRBV7-9 | TGTGCCAGCAGCTTTTCAGGGGCGCGTGATTCACCCCTCCACTTT | CASSFSGARDSPLHF
. | TRBJ2-5 | . | TRBV24-1 | TGTGCCACCAGTGGGCGGGGCCACCAAGAGACCCAGTACTTC | CATSGRGHQETQYF
TRBD1 | TRBJ2-2 | once | TRBV6-5 | TGTGCCAGCAGTTACCGTCCCGGGACAGGGTCCGGGGAGCTGTTTTTT | CASSYRPGTGSGELFF
. | TRBJ1-1 | . | TRBV6-2/TRBV6-3 | TGTGCCAGCAGCCAGTTACAGGGAGTGGTCGCTGAAGCTTTCTTT | CASSQLQGVVAEAFF
. | TRBJ2-7 | . | TRBV11-3 | TGTGCCAGCAGCTCTAGCTCGCCCTACGAGCAGTACTTC | CASSSSSPYEQYF
. | TRBJ2-2 | . | TRBV9 | TGTGCCAGCAGCCCAGGCGGTCAGGCGGGCGGGGAGCTGTTTTTT | CASSPGGQAGGELFF
. | TRBJ1-5 | . | TRBV18 | TGTGCCAGCTCACCAACGACTGATCAGCCCCAGCATTTT | CASSPTTDQPQHF
. | TRBJ2-3 | once | TRBV29-1 | TGCAGCGTCGCGAACACAGATACGCAGTATTTT | CSVANTDTQYF
TRBD1 | TRBJ2-2 | . | TRBV5-1 | TGCGCCAGCAGCTCGGGACAGGACACCGGGGAGCTGTTTTTT | CASSSGQDTGELFF
. | TRBJ1-3 | few | TRBV3-1/TRBV3-2 | TGTGCCAGCAGCCAACCCAGGGGCAGGTCCTCTGGAAACACCATATATTTT | CASSQPRGRSSGNTIYF
. | TRBJ2-7 | . | TRBV29-1 | TGCAGCGTCGTCCGGGGGTGGGGCTACGAGCAGTACTTC | CSVVRGWGYEQYF
TRBD1 | TRBJ1-2 | . | TRBV5-8 | TGTGCCAGCAGCTTGGGGGACAGGGTCAACTATGGCTACACCTTC | CASSLGDRVNYGYTF
TRBD1 | TRBJ1-5 | . | TRBV5-1 | TGCGCCAGCAGCTTAGGACAGGGAGAGCAGCCCCAGCATTTT | CASSLGQGEQPQHF
TRBD2 | TRBJ2-3 | . | TRBV5-6 | TGTGCCAGCAGCTTGGAGCTAGCGGTTAGCACAGATACGCAGTATTTT | CASSLELAVSTDTQYF
TRBD1 | TRBJ1-1 | . | TRBV11-2 | TGTGCCAGCTTAGGACAGGGGAACACTGAAGCTTTCTTT | CASLGQGNTEAFF
. | TRBJ2-2 | . | TRBV7-9 | TGTGCCAGCACCCTGACTGTTAAGAGCGCCGGGGAGCTGTTTTTT | CASTLTVKSAGELFF
. | TRBJ1-2 | . | TRBV19 | TGTGCCAGTACCCCTGGCAGGGTAGGCGGCTACACCTTC | CASTPGRVGGYTF
TRBD2 | TRBJ2-7 | . | TRBV6-1 | TGTGCCAGCAGTGAAGCGCTCCTGGGGTATGGGGCTAGCGGGATTGGCTACGAGCAGTACTTC | CASSEALLGYGASGIGYEQYF
. | TRBJ2-6 | . | TRBV5-1 | TGCGCCAGCAGCTTCGCATTCGCCGGGACAACCGACTCTGGGGCCAACGTCCTGACTTTC | CASSFAFAGTTDSGANVLTF
TRBD1 | TRBJ2-3 | . | TRBV27 | TGTGCCAGCACTCTGACAGGGGCCTCAGATACGCAGTATTTT | CASTLTGASDTQYF
. | TRBJ1-1 | once | TRBV5-4 | TGTGCCAGCAGTCAGACAGTGAACACTGAAGCTTTCTTT | CASSQTVNTEAFF
. | TRBJ1-1 | . | TRBV11-3 | TGTGCCAGCAGCTTCCAACATCAGGGGTTGAACACTGAAGCTTTCTTT | CASSFQHQGLNTEAFF
. | TRBJ2-7 | . | TRBV19 | TGTGCCAGTAGTATAGGTGCCTTTAGCTCCTACGAGCAGTACTTC | CASSIGAFSSYEQYF
. | TRBJ1-1 | . | TRBV9 | TGTGCCAGCAGCCCCGGGAAGGGCCTATTCCCGAACACTGAAGCTTTCTTT | CASSPGKGLFPNTEAFF
TRBD2 | TRBJ2-1 | . | TRBV4-3 | TGCGCCAGCAGCCAAGATAATTTACTAGCGGGGGGTTACAATGAGCAGTTCTTC | CASSQDNLLAGGYNEQFF
TRBD2 | TRBJ2-1 | . | TRBV2 | TGTGCCAGCAGCCTAGCGGGGGGCCCTTCGAATGAGCAGTTCTTC | CASSLAGGPSNEQFF
TRBD1 | TRBJ2-7 | . | TRBV10-3 | TGTGCCATCAGAGGGACAGGGGTTCAGGAGCAGTACTTC | CAIRGTGVQEQYF